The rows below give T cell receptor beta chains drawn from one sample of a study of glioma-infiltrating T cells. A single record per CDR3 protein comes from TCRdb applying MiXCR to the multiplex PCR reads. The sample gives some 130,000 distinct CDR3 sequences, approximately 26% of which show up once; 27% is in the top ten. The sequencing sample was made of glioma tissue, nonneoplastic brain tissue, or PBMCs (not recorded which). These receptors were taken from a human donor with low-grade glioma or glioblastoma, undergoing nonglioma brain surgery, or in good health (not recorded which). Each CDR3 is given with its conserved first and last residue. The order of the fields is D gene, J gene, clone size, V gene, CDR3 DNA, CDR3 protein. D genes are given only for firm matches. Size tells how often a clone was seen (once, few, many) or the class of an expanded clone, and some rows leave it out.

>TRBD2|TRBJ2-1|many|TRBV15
TGTGCCACCAGCAGAGATCAGTGGAGTCTAGCGGGTTACAATGAGCAGTTCTTC
CATSRDQWSLAGYNEQFF
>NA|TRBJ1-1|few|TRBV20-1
TGCAGTGCTAGAGATAACAGGCGGGGAGCTTTCTTT
CSARDNRRGAFF
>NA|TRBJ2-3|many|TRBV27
TGTGCCAGCAGTTCCTCCGGGAGCTACACAGATACGCAGTATTTT
CASSSSGSYTDTQYF
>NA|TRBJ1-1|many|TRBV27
TGTGCCAGCAGTGAATACAGGGATAAGAACACTGAAGCTTTCTTT
CASSEYRDKNTEAFF
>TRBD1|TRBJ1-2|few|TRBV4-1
TGCGCCAGCAGCCAAGAACCCGGGACAGGATATGGCTACACCTTC
CASSQEPGTGYGYTF
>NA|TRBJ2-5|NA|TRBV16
TGTGCCAGCAGCCAATTGTCCGGGGAGGAGACCCAGTACTTC
CASSQLSGEETQYF
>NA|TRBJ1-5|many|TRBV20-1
TGCAGTGCGAACCCGGGGCGCTTGAGCAATCAGCCCCAGCATTTT
CSANPGRLSNQPQHF
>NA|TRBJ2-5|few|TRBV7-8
TGTGCCAGCAGCTTAATTCTGGGGTCCCAAGAGACCCAGTACTTC
CASSLILGSQETQYF
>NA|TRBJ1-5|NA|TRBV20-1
TGCAGTGCTAGGAGGGGCTGGGGGTTTAGCAATCAGCCCCAGCATTTT
CSARRGWGFSNQPQHF
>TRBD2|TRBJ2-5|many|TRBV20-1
TGCAGTGCTACTAGCGGGGCCGAAGAGACCCAGTACTTC
CSATSGAEETQYF
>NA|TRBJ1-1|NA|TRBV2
TGTGCCAGCAGTGAAGGGGAGTTGAACACTGAAGCTTTCTTT
CASSEGELNTEAFF
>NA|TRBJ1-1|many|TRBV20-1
TGCAGTGCTAGAGTTCAGGGAATGAACACTGAAGCTTTCTTT
CSARVQGMNTEAFF
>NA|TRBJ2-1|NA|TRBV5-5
TGCGCCAGCAGCTCGAACCGGGACACCCAATACTACAATGAGCAGTTCTTC
CASSSNRDTQYYNEQFF
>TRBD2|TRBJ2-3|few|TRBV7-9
TGTGCCAGCAGCTTTAGCGGGGGTGGAGATACGCAGTATTTT
CASSFSGGGDTQYF
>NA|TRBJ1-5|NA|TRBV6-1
TGTGCCAGCAGGGAGTTCCAGGGTAATCAGCCCCAGCATTTT
CASREFQGNQPQHF
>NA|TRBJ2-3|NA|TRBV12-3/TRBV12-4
TGTGCCAGCAGTTTAAGGCTAGCAGCTAGAGATACGCAGTATTTT
CASSLRLAARDTQYF
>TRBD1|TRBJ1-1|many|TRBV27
TGTGCCAGCAGGCGGGACAGCCAGGGGACTGAAGCTTTCTTT
CASRRDSQGTEAFF
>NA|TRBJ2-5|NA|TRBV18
TGTGCCAGCTCACCTTTACAGGGATTTGGAGAGACCCAGTACTTC
CASSPLQGFGETQYF
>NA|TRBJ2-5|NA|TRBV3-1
TGTGCCAGCAGCTTAGGGCAGACCCAGAACTTC
CASSLGQTQNF
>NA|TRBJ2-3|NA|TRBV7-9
TGTGCCAGCAGCTTACCCCCCGGGGGGCAGTATTTT
CASSLPPGGQYF
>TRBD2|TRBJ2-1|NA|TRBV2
TGTGCCAGCAGTTTGGGACTAGCGGACAATGAGCAGTTCTTC
CASSLGLADNEQFF
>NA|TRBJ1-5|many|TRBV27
TGTGCCAGCACCCCGTACTACGCTCAGCCCCAGCATTTT
CASTPYYAQPQHF